This T cell receptor (beta chain) was found in a study of cytomegalovirus exposure and HLA in healthy donors. General study points: Cytomegalovirus status was reportedly diagnosed by the classifier with high sensitivity and specificity.

Primers included in the PCR were 60 Vbeta and 13 Jbeta primers. Produced via immunoSEQ multiplex PCR; TCRdb's table is partial and in-frame only. The sample includes approximately 53,000 clones, more than 65% of them seen just once. The ends lost 5 bases at V and 9 bases at J; junction bases unmatched: 19. The CDR3 is 18 amino acids. Germline loops: CDR1 SGHVS, CDR2 FNYEAQ. Note on this clone: Its target is unknown.

This receptor was taken from a woman between 45 and 65 years old in good health and CMV-seronegative. The V gene is TRBV7-6, the J gene TRBJ2-1; TRBD2 aligns across 10 bases. Sequences were obtained from PBMCs. This CDR3 is CASSAVVPGLAGAVEQFF. The CDR3 DNA is TGTGCCAGCAGCGCGGTCGTTCCGGGGCTAGCGGGAGCGGTTGAGCAGTTCTTC.